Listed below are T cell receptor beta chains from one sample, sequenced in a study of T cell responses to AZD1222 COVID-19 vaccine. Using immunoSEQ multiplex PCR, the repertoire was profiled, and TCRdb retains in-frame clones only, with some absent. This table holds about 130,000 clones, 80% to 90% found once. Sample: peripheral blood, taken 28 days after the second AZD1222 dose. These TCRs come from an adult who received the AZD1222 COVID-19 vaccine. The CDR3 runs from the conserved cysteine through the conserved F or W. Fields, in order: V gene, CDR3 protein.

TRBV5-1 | CASSPGQTVTGELFF
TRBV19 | CASSKGQGKAEAFF
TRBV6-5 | CASSYGTALGYTF
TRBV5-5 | CASSLGTVNTEAFF
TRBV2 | CASRQGEVGYEQYF
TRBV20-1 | CSASNSGPQDEQYF
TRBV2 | CASSRLAGAYNEQFF
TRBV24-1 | CATSDSQQRQPQHF
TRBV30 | CAWSPSRSGYTF
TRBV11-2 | CASSLDRAGYTF
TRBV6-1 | CASSEIGSYTIYF
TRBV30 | CAWSVLQAGNTIYF
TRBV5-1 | CASSLAGDRAYEQYF
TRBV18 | CASSPPSSEQYF
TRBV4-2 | CASSQGTVGNQPQHF
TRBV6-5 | CASTTSGAGAQPQHF
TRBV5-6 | CASSLLGNTIYF
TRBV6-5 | CASSYSRAGVKDTQYF
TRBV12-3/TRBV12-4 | CASSQGNTIYF
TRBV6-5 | CASSYSGEQFF
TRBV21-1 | CASSKPRVGYTF
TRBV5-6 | CASSLTGRGDRPLHF
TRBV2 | CASIRLATQETQYF
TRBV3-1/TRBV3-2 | CASSRTYNEQFF
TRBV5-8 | CASSLGGDYGYTF
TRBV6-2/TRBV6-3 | CASSYPPSGNEQFF
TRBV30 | CAWSVREYTEAFF
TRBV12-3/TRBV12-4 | CASRGETQYF
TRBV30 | CAWSPRGNQPQHF
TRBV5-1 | CASSLSGSTNEKLFF
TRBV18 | CASSIDSNYGYTF
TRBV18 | CASSLNPANEQFF
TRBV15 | CATSRRSEKLFF
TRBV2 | CASLTWAEPETQYF
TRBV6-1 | CASSEAVAGNTGELFF
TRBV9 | CASSVATAGQLSNYGYTF
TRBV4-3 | CASSQDRAGAGNEQFF